This T cell receptor beta chain was recovered during a study of monozygotic twins with inflammatory bowel disease. Overall study findings and caveats: Support for any single strong IBD-associated signal or clonotype was not found. Against healthy co-twins, IBD patients had lower TCRbeta diversity (measured by inverse Simpson). Distinguishing T cell subtypes was not possible.

With respect to this clonotype: The antigen is undetermined.

Germline V gene sequence: CDR1 SGHRS, CDR2 YFSETQ. The CDR3 has 15 amino acids. TCRdb re-called the 5' RACE reads; every CDR3 protein appears as one record, without DNA. The sample data list roughly 120,000 distinct CDR3 sequences. The sample taken for sequencing was blood. The clonotype comes from a human donor with ulcerative colitis or Crohn's disease, or a healthy co-twin of an affected twin (not recorded which). The chain links TRBV5-1 to TRBJ2-7; the D call of TRBD1 rests on TCRdb alone, since no DNA is present to check it. CDR3 protein: CASSTRDTGSYEQYF.